This T cell receptor beta chain was found in a study of breast tumors, draining lymph nodes, adjacent tissues. In this sample, this clonotype turned up many times. Deletions cut 5 bases from V and 2 bases from J, with 19 bases between. The CDR3 is made up of 17 amino acids. In germline, CDR1 is LNHDA, CDR2 SQIVND (reference sequence). Using its own MiXCR run on the multiplex PCR reads, TCRdb lists one record per CDR3 protein. The sample has about 180,000 distinct CDR3 sequences; about 34% are singletons. The lymph nodes were axillary draining lymph nodes from breast cancer patients. This chain uses TRBV19 with TRBJ1-3; D remains unclear. The sample consisted of axillary lymph node tissue. The receptor was derived from a female donor with breast cancer. Some clones in this sample may be carry-over from other donors' samples. CDR3 in amino acids: CASSVTGRGTAGNTIYF. The DNA for the CDR3 is TGTGCCAGTAGTGTCACCGGCCGGGGAACAGCTGGAAACACCATATATTTT.